This T cell receptor beta chain was documented in a study of CD8+ T cells in alopecia areata. On this clone itself: Its antigen is not known.

cDNA reverse transcribed from extracted RNA served as the sequencing template. Here immunoSEQ multiplex PCR was the method, and the copy in TCRdb shows in-frame clones only, minus some. This sample has 180,000 or so clones, with 40% to 55% found just once. Treatment in this sample: oral pan-JAK inhibitor, 5-10 mg twice daily. Collected material from alopecia areata patients comprised lesional scalp punch biopsies and peripheral blood. This CDR3 is built from 11 residues. V was clipped by 3 bases and J by 5 bases, with 4 bases between them. Germline CDR1 is SNHLY and CDR2 is FYNNEI. Study observations and caveats: Many expanded lesional clones persisted in scalp and blood during tofacitinib. Association of baseline CD8+ expansion with response is uncertain owing to one nonresponder. Tofacitinib significantly decreased scalp clonality and expanded CD8+ clones among top 100.

The input for sequencing was CD8+ T cells sorted from blood, taken around week 54, from a patient treated with tofacitinib. The sequence was obtained from a human donor with alopecia areata. The chain couples TRBV2 to TRBJ1-2; D gene ambiguous. CDR3 sequence: CASSDRYGYTF. The CDR3 region has the DNA TGTGCCAGCAGTGATAGGTATGGCTACACCTTC.